This TCR beta chain was documented in a study of cytomegalovirus exposure and HLA in healthy donors. The CDR3 loop spans 16 amino acids. With V trimmed by 3 bases and J by 5 bases, 11 bases remained unmatched. The V gene's germline CDR1 is MNHEY and CDR2 SMNVEV (reference sequence). The PCR had 60 Vbeta and 13 Jbeta primers. Repertoires were generated with immunoSEQ multiplex PCR, while TCRdb's copy carries only in-frame clones and drops some. This table has about 160,000 clones, roughly 84% appearing once. Study-wide results and caveats: Trimming of TCR beta V- and J-genes showed a link, identified in a later analysis, to a missense DCLRE1C variant. Fewer N-insertions than the roughly 700-donor mean were reportedly shown by an Asian-associated ancestry cluster in a later analysis.

Points on this clone: Antigen specificity is unknown.

The sequenced material came from PBMCs. The rearrangement links TRBV27 to TRBJ1-1; 8 bases are shared with TRBD1. This sequence originates from a man aged 18 to 30 in good health and CMV-seropositive. This CDR3 reads CASSFGQGGLWTEAFF. For the CDR3, the DNA is TGTGCCAGCAGTTTCGGACAGGGAGGGTTGTGGACTGAAGCTTTCTTT.